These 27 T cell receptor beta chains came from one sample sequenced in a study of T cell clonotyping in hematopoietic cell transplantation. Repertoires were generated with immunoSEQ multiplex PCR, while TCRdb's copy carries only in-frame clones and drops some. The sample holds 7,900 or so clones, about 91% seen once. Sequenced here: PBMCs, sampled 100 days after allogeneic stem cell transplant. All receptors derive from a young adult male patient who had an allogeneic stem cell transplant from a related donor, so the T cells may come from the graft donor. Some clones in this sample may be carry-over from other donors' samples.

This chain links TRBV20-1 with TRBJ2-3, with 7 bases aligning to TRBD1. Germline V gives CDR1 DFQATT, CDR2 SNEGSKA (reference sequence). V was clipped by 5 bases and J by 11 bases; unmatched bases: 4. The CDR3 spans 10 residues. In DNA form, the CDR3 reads TGCAGTGCTTCCCGGGACAGGCAGTATTTT. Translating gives CSASRDRQYF.

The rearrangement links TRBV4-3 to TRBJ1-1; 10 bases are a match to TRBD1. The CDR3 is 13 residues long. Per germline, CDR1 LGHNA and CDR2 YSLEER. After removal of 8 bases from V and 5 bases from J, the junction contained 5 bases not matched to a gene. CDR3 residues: CASADRGGTEAFF. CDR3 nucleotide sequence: TGCGCCAGCGCGGACAGGGGGGGGACTGAAGCTTTCTTT.

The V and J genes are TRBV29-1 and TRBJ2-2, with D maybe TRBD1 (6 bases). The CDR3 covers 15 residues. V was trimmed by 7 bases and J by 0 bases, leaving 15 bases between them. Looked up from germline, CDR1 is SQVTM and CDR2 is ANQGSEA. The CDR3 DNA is TGCAGCGCTTGGTACAGGGCTACGAACACCGGGGAGCTGTTTTTT. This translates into CSAWYRATNTGELFF.

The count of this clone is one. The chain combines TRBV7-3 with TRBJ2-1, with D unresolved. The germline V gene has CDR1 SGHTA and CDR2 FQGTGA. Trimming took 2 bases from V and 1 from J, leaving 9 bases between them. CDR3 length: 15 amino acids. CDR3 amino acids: CASSLSSSSYNEQFF. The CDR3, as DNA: TGTGCCAGCAGCTTATCCAGCTCTTCCTACAATGAGCAGTTCTTC.

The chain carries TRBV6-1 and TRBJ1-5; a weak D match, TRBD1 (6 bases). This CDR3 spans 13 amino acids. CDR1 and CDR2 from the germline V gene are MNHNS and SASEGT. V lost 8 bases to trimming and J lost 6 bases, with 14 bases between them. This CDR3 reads CASAGGAGQPQHF. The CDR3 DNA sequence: TGTGCCAGCGCTGGGGGGGCTGGTCAGCCCCAGCATTTT.

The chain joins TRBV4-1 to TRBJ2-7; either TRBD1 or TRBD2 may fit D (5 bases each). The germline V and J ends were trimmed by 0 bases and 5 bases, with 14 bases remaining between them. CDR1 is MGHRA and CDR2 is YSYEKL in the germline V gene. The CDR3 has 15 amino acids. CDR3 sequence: CASSQDTGLGDEQYV. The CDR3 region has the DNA TGCGCCAGCAGCCAAGATACGGGATTAGGGGACGAGCAGTACGTC.

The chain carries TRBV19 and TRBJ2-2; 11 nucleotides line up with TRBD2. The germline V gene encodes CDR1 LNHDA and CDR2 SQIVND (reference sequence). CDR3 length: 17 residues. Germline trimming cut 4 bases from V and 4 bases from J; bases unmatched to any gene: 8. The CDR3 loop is CASSRTSGPQGTGELFF. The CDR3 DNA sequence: TGTGCCAGTAGTAGGACTAGCGGGCCGCAGGGCACCGGGGAGCTGTTTTTT.

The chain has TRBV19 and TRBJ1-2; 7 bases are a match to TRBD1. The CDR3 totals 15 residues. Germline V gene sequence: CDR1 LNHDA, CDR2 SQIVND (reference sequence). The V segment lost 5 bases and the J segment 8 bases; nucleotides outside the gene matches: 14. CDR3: CASSASHRGTSGYTF. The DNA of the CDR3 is TGTGCCAGTAGTGCATCACACAGGGGTACTTCAGGCTACACCTTC.

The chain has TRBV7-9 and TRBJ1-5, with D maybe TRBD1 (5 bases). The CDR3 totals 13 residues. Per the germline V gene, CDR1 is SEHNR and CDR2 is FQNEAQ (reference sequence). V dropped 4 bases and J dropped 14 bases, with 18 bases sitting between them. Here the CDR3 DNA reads TGTGCCAGCAGCTACAATAAGGGACTGGAGAAGCATTTT. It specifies CASSYNKGLEKHF.

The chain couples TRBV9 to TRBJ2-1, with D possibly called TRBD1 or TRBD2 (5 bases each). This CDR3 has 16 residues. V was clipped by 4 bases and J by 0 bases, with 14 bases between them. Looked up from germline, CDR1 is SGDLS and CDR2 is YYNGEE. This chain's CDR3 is CASSPEGTPSYNEQFF. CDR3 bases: TGTGCCAGCAGCCCTGAGGGGACCCCCTCCTACAATGAGCAGTTCTTC.

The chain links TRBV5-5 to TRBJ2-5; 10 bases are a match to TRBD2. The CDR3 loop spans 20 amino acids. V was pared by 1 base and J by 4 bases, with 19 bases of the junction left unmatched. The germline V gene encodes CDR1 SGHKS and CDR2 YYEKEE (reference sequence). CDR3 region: CASSLFRWSEREGRGETQYF. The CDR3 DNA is TGTGCCAGCAGCTTGTTTCGGTGGTCAGAGCGGGAGGGCAGGGGAGAGACCCAGTACTTC. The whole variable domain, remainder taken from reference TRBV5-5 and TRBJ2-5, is DAGVTQSPTHLIKTRGQQVTLRCSPISGHKSVSWYQQVLGQGPQFIFQYYEKEERGRGNFPDRFSARQFPNYSSELNVNALLLGDSALYLCASSLFRWSEREGRGETQYFGPGTRLLVL.

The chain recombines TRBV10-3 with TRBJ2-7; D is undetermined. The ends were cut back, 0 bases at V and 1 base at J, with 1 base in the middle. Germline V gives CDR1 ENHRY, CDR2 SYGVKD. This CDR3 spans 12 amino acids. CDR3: CAISESSYEQYV. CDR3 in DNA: TGTGCCATCAGTGAGTCTTCCTACGAGCAGTACGTC.

For the CDR3, the DNA is TGTGCCAACGGAGGAGGTGGCGGTAGAGAGCAGTTCTTC. This gives the protein CANGGGGGREQFF. V is TRBV2 and J is TRBJ2-1, with D tentatively TRBD2 (5 bases). The CDR3 is made up of 13 amino acids. The ends were cut back, 10 bases at V and 10 bases at J, with 20 bases in the middle. The V gene's germline CDR1 is SNHLY and CDR2 FYNNEI.

This CDR3 is CASSRSDRGGNEQFF. The CDR3 bases are TGTGCCAGTAGTAGATCGGACAGGGGCGGCAATGAGCAGTTCTTC. This chain links TRBV19 with TRBJ2-1; 9 bases are shared with TRBD1. Germline V gene lookup returns CDR1 LNHDA and CDR2 SQIVND (reference sequence). The CDR3 length is 15 residues. The V gene end was trimmed by 4 bases and the J gene end by 6 bases; junction bases not matched to a gene: 7.

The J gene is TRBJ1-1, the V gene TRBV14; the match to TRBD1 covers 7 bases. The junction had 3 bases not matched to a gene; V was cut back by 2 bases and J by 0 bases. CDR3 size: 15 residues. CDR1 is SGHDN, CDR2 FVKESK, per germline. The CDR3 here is CASSQPGQVNTEAFF. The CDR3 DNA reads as TGTGCCAGCAGCCAACCTGGACAGGTGAACACTGAAGCTTTCTTT.

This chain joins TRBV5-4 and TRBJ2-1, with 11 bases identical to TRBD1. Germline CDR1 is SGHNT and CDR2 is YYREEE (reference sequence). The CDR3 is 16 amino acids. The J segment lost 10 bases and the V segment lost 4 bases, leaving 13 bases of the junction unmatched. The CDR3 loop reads CASSLGQGAKSLEQFF. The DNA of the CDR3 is TGTGCCAGCAGCCTCGGACAGGGGGCAAAATCCCTAGAGCAGTTCTTC.

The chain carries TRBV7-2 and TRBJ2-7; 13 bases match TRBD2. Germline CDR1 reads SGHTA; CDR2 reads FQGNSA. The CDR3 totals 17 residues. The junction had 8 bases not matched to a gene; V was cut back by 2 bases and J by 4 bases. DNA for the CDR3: TGTGCCAGCAGCTTATCTGGGCGGACTAGCGGGAGATACGAGCAGTACGTC. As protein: CASSLSGRTSGRYEQYV.

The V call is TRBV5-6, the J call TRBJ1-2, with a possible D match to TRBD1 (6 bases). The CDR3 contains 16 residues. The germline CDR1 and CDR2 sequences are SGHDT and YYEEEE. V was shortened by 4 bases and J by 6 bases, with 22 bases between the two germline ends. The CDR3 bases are TGTGCCAGCAGCCGTTTTCTAGAGGGGGATCCTGATGGCTACACCTTC. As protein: CASSRFLEGDPDGYTF.

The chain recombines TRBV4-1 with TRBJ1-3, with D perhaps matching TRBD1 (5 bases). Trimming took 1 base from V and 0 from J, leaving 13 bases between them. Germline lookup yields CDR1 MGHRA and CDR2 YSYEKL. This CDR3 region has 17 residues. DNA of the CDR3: TGCGCCAGCAGCCAAGGTGGGGCCGGAAGCTCTGGAAACACCATATATTTT. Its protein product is CASSQGGAGSSGNTIYF.

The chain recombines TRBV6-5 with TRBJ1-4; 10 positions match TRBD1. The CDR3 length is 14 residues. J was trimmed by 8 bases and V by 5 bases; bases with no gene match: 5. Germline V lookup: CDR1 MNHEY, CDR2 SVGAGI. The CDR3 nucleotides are TGTGCCAGCAGTAGACAGGGGGCGCGGGAAAAACTGTTTTTT. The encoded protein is CASSRQGAREKLFF.

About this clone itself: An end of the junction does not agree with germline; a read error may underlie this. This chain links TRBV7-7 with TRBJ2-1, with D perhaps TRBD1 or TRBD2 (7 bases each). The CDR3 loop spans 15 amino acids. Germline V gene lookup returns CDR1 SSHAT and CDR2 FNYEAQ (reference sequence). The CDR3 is CASSLNRGGSNEQFF. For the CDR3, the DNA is TGTGCTAGCAGCTTGAACAGGGGAGGGAGCAATGAGCAGTTCTTC. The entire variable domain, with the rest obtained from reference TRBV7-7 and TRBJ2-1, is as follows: GAGVSQSPRYKVTKRGQDVTLRCDPISSHATLYWYQQALGQGPEFLTYFNYEAQPDKSGLPSDRFSAERPEGSISTLTIQRTEQRDSAMYRCASSLNRGGSNEQFFGPGTRLTVL.

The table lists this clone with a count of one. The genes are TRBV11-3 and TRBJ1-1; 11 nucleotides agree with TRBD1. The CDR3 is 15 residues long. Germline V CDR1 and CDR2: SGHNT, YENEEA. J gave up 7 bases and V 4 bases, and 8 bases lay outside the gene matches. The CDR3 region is CASSSPGQGVFEAFF. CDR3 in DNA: TGTGCCAGCAGCTCTCCGGGACAGGGGGTTTTTGAAGCTTTCTTT.

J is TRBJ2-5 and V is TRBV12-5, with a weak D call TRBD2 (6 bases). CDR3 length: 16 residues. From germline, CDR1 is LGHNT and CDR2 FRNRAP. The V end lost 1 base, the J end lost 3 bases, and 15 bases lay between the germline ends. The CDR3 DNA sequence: TGTGCTAGTGGTTTGGGGATCGCGGGGTGGGAAGAGACCCAGTACTTC. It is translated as CASGLGIAGWEETQYF. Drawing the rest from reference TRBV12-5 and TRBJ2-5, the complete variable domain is DARVTQTPRHKVTEMGQEVTMRCQPILGHNTVFWYRQTMMQGLELLAYFRNRAPLDDSGMPKDRFSAEMPDATLATLKIQPSEPRDSAVYFCASGLGIAGWEETQYFGPGTRLLVL.

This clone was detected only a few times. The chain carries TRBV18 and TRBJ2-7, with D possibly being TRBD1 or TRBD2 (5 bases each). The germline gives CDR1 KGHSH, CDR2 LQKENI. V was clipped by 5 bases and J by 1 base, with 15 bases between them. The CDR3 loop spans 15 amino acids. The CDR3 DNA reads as TGTGCCAGCTCAGGGACGGGTGGAGCGTCCTACGAGCAGTACGTC. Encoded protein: CASSGTGGASYEQYV.

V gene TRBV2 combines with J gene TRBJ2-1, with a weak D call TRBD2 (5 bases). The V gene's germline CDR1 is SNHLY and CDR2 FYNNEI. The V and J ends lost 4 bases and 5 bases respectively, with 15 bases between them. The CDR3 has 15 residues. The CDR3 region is CASSVEEGGHNEQFF. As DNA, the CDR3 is TGTGCCAGCAGTGTGGAGGAAGGAGGCCACAATGAGCAGTTCTTC.

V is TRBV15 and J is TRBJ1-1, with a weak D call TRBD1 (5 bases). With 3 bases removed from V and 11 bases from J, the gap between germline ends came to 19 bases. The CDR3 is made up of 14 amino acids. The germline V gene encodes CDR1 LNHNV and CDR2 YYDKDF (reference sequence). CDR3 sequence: CATSRDQSDTWAFF. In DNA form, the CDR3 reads TGTGCCACCAGCAGGGATCAATCGGACACTTGGGCTTTCTTT.

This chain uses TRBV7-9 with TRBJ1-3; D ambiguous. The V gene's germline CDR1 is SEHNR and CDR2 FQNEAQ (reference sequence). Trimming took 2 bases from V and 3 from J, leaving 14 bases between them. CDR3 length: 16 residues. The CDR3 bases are TGTGCCAGCAGCTTAACCGTTCCAGTCGGTGGAAACACCATATATTTT. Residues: CASSLTVPVGGNTIYF. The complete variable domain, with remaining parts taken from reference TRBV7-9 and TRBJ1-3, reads DTGVSQNPRHKITKRGQNVTFRCDPISEHNRLYWYRQTLGQGPEFLTYFQNEAQLEKSRLLSDRFSAERPKGSFSTLEIQRTEQGDSAMYLCASSLTVPVGGNTIYFGEGSWLTVV.